Below are 14 T cell receptor beta chains sequenced from a single sample in a study of shared clonotypes between healthy human individuals. Sequencing used immunoSEQ multiplex PCR; TCRdb keeps in-frame clones, though not all of them. Here the sample spans about 2.4 million clones, approximately 93% being singletons. The specimen was naive CD4+ T cells from PBMCs. Subset defined: CD45RA+ positively selected. The receptors here all came from a man younger than 30 in good health. Some clones in this sample may be carry-over from other donors' samples.

The rearrangement links TRBV19 to TRBJ2-3, with D unclear. The germline gives CDR1 LNHDA, CDR2 SQIVND (reference sequence). The CDR3 has 14 amino acids. V lost 3 bases to trimming and J lost 0 bases, with 7 bases between them. The CDR3 protein is CASSILSSTDTQYF. DNA for the CDR3: TGTGCCAGTAGTATTCTGAGCAGCACAGATACGCAGTATTTT.

The V and J genes are TRBV5-1 and TRBJ2-6; 7 bases fit TRBD2. Germline V gene sequence: CDR1 SGHRS, CDR2 YFSETQ. The V gene end was trimmed by 0 bases and the J gene end by 4 bases; junction bases not matched to a gene: 7. This CDR3 has 17 amino acids. The CDR3 DNA is TGCGCCAGCAGCTTGGTGGGGAGGGCCCCCGGGGCCAACGTCCTGACTTTC. Residues: CASSLVGRAPGANVLTF.

The gene calls are TRBV28 and TRBJ2-7; 7 bases match TRBD1. CDR3 size: 13 residues. CDR1 and CDR2 (germline): MDHEN, SYDVKM. Trimming cost V 5 bases and J 6 bases; bases outside gene matches: 7. The CDR3 DNA reads TGTGCCAGCAGTAACGACAGGGTCGGCGAGCAGTACTTC. Translated, it gives CASSNDRVGEQYF.

The chain has TRBV5-5 and TRBJ2-7; 7 bases are shared with TRBD2. Germline V lookup: CDR1 SGHKS, CDR2 YYEKEE (reference sequence). This CDR3 is built from 15 residues. V shed 3 bases, J shed 0 bases, and the junction held 6 bases outside the gene matches. The CDR3 is CASSSTTSPSYEQYF. The CDR3 DNA reads TGTGCCAGCAGCTCAACGACTAGCCCCTCCTACGAGCAGTACTTC.

This clone has only a few counts. This chain joins TRBV10-3 and TRBJ2-7; 7 bases agree with TRBD1. V shed 8 bases and J 6 bases; nucleotides not matched to a gene: 10. The CDR3 spans 13 residues. The germline V gene has CDR1 ENHRY and CDR2 SYGVKD. The chain's CDR3 is CAIGRGSNREQYF. CDR3 DNA: TGTGCCATCGGCAGGGGGAGTAATCGCGAGCAGTACTTC.

This rearrangement joins TRBV7-3 to TRBJ2-7, with 9 nucleotides matching TRBD2. This CDR3 has 16 amino acids. After removal of 5 bases from V and 5 bases from J, the junction contained 13 bases not matched to a gene. Germline loops: CDR1 SGHTA, CDR2 FQGTGA. CDR3 DNA sequence: TGTGCCAGCAGCCCCCTCTTTAGCGGGAGTACCCACGAGCAGTACTTC. Translating it yields CASSPLFSGSTHEQYF.

This chain joins TRBV18 and TRBJ1-2; no clear D. The CDR3 covers 15 residues. The ends were cut back, 2 bases at V and 4 bases at J, with 14 bases in the middle. The germline gives CDR1 KGHSH, CDR2 LQKENI. CDR3: CASSPVGQGSYGYTF. The DNA of the CDR3 is TGTGCCAGCTCACCAGTTGGCCAAGGGAGCTATGGCTACACCTTC.

The V gene is TRBV28, the J gene TRBJ1-1, with D tentatively TRBD1 (6 bases). Germline V lookup: CDR1 MDHEN, CDR2 SYDVKM. The CDR3 is 15 residues long. Trimming removed 4 bases at V and 0 bases at J, with 12 bases between. CDR3 sequence reads: CASSSTGAVNTEAFF. In DNA form, the CDR3 reads TGTGCCAGCAGTTCGACAGGCGCCGTGAACACTGAAGCTTTCTTT.

The V gene is TRBV27, the J gene TRBJ1-2; D gene ambiguous. Germline CDR1 reads MNHEY; CDR2 reads SMNVEV (reference sequence). The CDR3 has 14 amino acids. V shed 4 bases and J shed 4 bases, with 13 bases lying between them. CDR3 nucleotide sequence: TGTGCCAGCAGTTCCTCGATGGAGGGCTATGGCTACACCTTC. This gives the protein CASSSSMEGYGYTF.

The rearrangement uses TRBV10-3 and TRBJ2-1, with D possibly TRBD2 on 5 matching bases. Germline lookup yields CDR1 ENHRY and CDR2 SYGVKD. The CDR3 covers 15 residues. Trimming took off 3 bases at V and 7 bases at J, with 16 bases between the two ends. The CDR3 DNA reads as TGTGCCATCAGTGAATCTGAACTAGTGGATAATGAGCAGTTCTTC. Translating gives CAISESELVDNEQFF.

Concerning this clone: This CDR3 is also generated by other DNA sequences in the sample. The chain is built from TRBV11-2 and TRBJ2-3, with no clear D. The germline V and J ends were trimmed by 3 bases and 0 bases, with 7 bases remaining between them. The CDR3 totals 14 residues. In germline, CDR1 is SGHAT, CDR2 FQNNGV. This CDR3 reads CASSLTTSTDTQYF. The CDR3 coding sequence is TGTGCCAGCAGCTTGACCACCAGCACAGATACGCAGTATTTT.

This clone was found once. The chain combines TRBV6-5 with TRBJ2-3, with D possibly being TRBD1 or TRBD2 (5 bases each). Looked up from germline, CDR1 is MNHEY and CDR2 is SVGAGI. This CDR3 has 15 residues. V lost 3 bases, J lost 2 bases, and 12 bases lay in between. In DNA, the CDR3 is TGTGCCAGCAGTTATGAGCCAGGGACCACAGATACGCAGTATTTT. Its protein product is CASSYEPGTTDTQYF.

V is TRBV9 and J is TRBJ2-5, with D unclear. The CDR3 has 14 residues. V gave up 2 bases and J gave up 7 bases, with 15 bases separating them. Germline V CDR1 and CDR2: SGDLS, YYNGEE. The DNA for the CDR3 is TGTGCCAGCAGCGTGAGTGGGAATGATGGGACCCAGTACTTC. This encodes CASSVSGNDGTQYF.

This clone was counted once. The V gene is TRBV5-1, the J gene TRBJ2-7; D is unclear. Looked up from germline, CDR1 is SGHRS and CDR2 is YFSETQ. The CDR3 totals 15 residues. V lost 4 bases, J lost 0 bases, and 14 bases lay in between. CDR3 in amino acids: CASSRTNSPSYEQYF. The DNA for the CDR3 is TGCGCCAGCAGCCGGACGAACAGCCCCTCCTACGAGCAGTACTTC.